These T cell receptor beta chains were read from a single sample in a study of regulatory dendritic cells for organ transplantation. For these receptors, no antigen is known. The assay was immunoSEQ multiplex PCR, and TCRdb's table has in-frame clones only and misses some. The sample lists about 10,000 clones; less than 70% were seen once. The sample consisted of naive CD4+ T cells from blood cultured with dendritic cells. These receptors were obtained from a human donor in good health. The CDR3 runs from the conserved cysteine through the conserved F or W.

J gene: TRBJ2-5
V gene: TRBV5-1
CDR3 length: 16
CDR3 protein: CASSLGASGGAETQYF

J gene: TRBJ1-3
V gene: TRBV11-2
CDR3 length: 13
CDR3 protein: CASSFSDRDTIYF

J gene: TRBJ2-2
V gene: TRBV5-1
CDR3 length: 15
CDR3 protein: CASSPSGGGTGELFF

J gene: TRBJ1-3
V gene: TRBV2
CDR3 length: 11
CDR3 protein: CASSDLQVIYF

J gene: TRBJ1-1
V gene: TRBV5-1
CDR3 length: 14
CDR3 protein: CASSFQGKNTEAFF

J gene: TRBJ2-2
V gene: TRBV5-1
CDR3 length: 15
CDR3 protein: CASSLAGTVAGELFF

J gene: TRBJ1-4
V gene: TRBV6-1
CDR3 length: 14
CDR3 protein: CASRLLGANEKLFF

J gene: TRBJ2-7
V gene: TRBV4-1
CDR3 length: 15
CDR3 protein: CASSQAGGVDYEQYF

J gene: TRBJ1-1
V gene: TRBV18
CDR3 length: 13
CDR3 protein: CASSPGQVTEAFF

J gene: TRBJ1-1
V gene: TRBV18
CDR3 length: 15
CDR3 protein: CASSLRQTLNTEAFF

J gene: TRBJ2-5
V gene: TRBV6-5
CDR3 length: 13
CDR3 protein: CASSRGQQETQYF

J gene: TRBJ1-5
V gene: TRBV10-3
CDR3 length: 14
CDR3 protein: CAISADRSPQPQHF

J gene: TRBJ1-6
V gene: TRBV7-8
CDR3 length: 13
CDR3 protein: CASRGQGYSPLHF

J gene: TRBJ1-2
V gene: TRBV19
CDR3 length: 17
CDR3 protein: CASSIQGQGLANYGYTF

J gene: TRBJ1-2
V gene: TRBV5-6
CDR3 length: 15
CDR3 protein: CASSLGAGDGYGYTF

J gene: TRBJ1-1
V gene: TRBV5-1
CDR3 length: 16
CDR3 protein: CASSDHRGLMGTEAFF

J gene: TRBJ2-7
V gene: TRBV7-7
CDR3 length: 15
CDR3 protein: CASSLGGVDPYEQYF

J gene: TRBJ1-6
V gene: TRBV10-3
CDR3 length: 15
CDR3 protein: CAIRGGTTYNSPLHF

J gene: TRBJ1-1
V gene: TRBV6-5
CDR3 length: 15
CDR3 protein: CASNTGQSLGLKLSF

J gene: TRBJ2-3
V gene: TRBV13
CDR3 length: 14
CDR3 protein: CASSSRTGGDTQYF

J gene: TRBJ2-7
V gene: TRBV7-2
CDR3 length: 15
CDR3 protein: CASSFTSGGTYEQYF

J gene: TRBJ1-3
V gene: TRBV5-1
CDR3 length: 17
CDR3 protein: CASSYRRGSFSGNTIYF

J gene: TRBJ2-2
V gene: TRBV6-6
CDR3 length: 14
CDR3 protein: CASSTGTNTGELFF

J gene: TRBJ2-7
V gene: TRBV7-6
CDR3 length: 13
CDR3 protein: CASSLAQIYEQYF

J gene: TRBJ1-1
V gene: TRBV6-1
CDR3 length: 15
CDR3 protein: CASSGRGMMNTEAFF

J gene: TRBJ2-7
V gene: TRBV28
CDR3 length: 15
CDR3 protein: CASSPSRGVSYEQYF

J gene: TRBJ2-5
V gene: TRBV5-1
CDR3 length: 14
CDR3 protein: CASRPLADQETQYF

J gene: TRBJ1-5
V gene: TRBV18
CDR3 length: 15
CDR3 protein: CASSPYNRVGQPQHF

J gene: TRBJ2-2
V gene: TRBV9
CDR3 length: 15
CDR3 protein: CASSVDSGGIGELFF

J gene: TRBJ1-4
V gene: TRBV18
CDR3 length: 13
CDR3 protein: CASSPLLNEKLFF

J gene: TRBJ1-4
V gene: TRBV7-9
CDR3 length: 15
CDR3 protein: CASSSGQGNGEKLFF

J gene: TRBJ2-3
V gene: TRBV7-9
CDR3 length: 14
CDR3 protein: CASSRGTLPDSQYF

J gene: TRBJ2-5
V gene: TRBV5-1
CDR3 length: 15
CDR3 protein: CASSPATLLRETQYF

J gene: TRBJ1-5
V gene: TRBV6-1
CDR3 length: 15
CDR3 protein: CASTPAIAGNQPQHF

J gene: TRBJ1-5
V gene: TRBV6-5
CDR3 length: 15
CDR3 protein: CATSTNDRDGQPQHF

J gene: TRBJ2-7
V gene: TRBV7-3
CDR3 length: 13
CDR3 protein: CASSSQSSYEQYF

J gene: TRBJ2-1
V gene: TRBV29-1
CDR3 length: 13
CDR3 protein: CSGIPGQRTEQFF

J gene: TRBJ1-1
V gene: TRBV20-1
CDR3 length: 11
CDR3 protein: CSASGGTEAFF

J gene: TRBJ2-3
V gene: TRBV10-3
CDR3 length: 13
CDR3 protein: CAIRGQLGDTQYF

J gene: TRBJ1-4
V gene: TRBV6-5
CDR3 length: 14
CDR3 protein: CASSTGGVGEKLFF

J gene: TRBJ1-6
V gene: TRBV18
CDR3 length: 15
CDR3 protein: CASSPPSPSNSPLHF

J gene: TRBJ2-5
V gene: TRBV27
CDR3 length: 15
CDR3 protein: CASSSSQPSQETQYF

J gene: TRBJ1-5
V gene: TRBV18
CDR3 length: 13
CDR3 protein: CASSPSSNQPQHF